A single T cell receptor beta chain is shown here with its context. Clones were sequenced by immunoSEQ multiplex PCR, and TCRdb holds only the in-frame ones, with some missing. The sample has some 180,000 clones; 85% to 90% are singletons. This sample is drawn from a study of blood T cell repertoires in COVID-19. This receptor was identified in a man aged 65 to 79 with active or convalescent COVID-19. Sequencing input: peripheral blood.

The CDR3 loop reads CASSEIPAEGAGELFF. The CDR3 DNA follows: TGTGCCAGCAGTGAAATCCCGGCGGAAGGGGCCGGGGAGCTGTTTTTT. The gene calls are TRBV2 and TRBJ2-2, with D possibly being TRBD1 (5 bases). Germline CDR1 is SNHLY and CDR2 is FYNNEI. This CDR3 comprises 16 residues. V was cut by 2 bases and J by 6 bases, with 16 bases left in between.